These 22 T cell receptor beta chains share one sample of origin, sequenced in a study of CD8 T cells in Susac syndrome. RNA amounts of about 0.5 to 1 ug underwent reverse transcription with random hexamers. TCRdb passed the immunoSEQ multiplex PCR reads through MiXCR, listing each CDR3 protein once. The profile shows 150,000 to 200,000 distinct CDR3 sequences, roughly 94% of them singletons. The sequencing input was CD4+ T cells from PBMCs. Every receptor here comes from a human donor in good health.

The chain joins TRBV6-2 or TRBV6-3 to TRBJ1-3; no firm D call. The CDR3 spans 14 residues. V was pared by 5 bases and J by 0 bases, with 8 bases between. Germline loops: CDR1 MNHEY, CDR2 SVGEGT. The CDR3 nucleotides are TGTGCCAGCAGTGACCACGGCTCTGGAAACACCATATATTTT. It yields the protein CASSDHGSGNTIYF.

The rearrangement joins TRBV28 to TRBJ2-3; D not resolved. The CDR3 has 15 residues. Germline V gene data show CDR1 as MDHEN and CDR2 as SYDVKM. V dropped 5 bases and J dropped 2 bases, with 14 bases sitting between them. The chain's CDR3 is CASSPELSPTDTQYF. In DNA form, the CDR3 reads TGTGCCAGCAGTCCTGAGCTGTCCCCCACAGATACGCAGTATTTT. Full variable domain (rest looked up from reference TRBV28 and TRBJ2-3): DVKVTQSSRYLVKRTGEKVFLECVQDMDHENMFWYRQDPGLGLRLIYFSYDVKMKEKGDIPEGYSVSREKKERFSLILESASTNQTSMYLCASSPELSPTDTQYFGPGTRLTVL.

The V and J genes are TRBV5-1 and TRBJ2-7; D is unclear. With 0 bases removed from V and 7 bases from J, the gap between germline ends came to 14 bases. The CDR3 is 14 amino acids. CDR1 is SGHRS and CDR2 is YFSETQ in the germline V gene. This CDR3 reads CASSLAGSSGEQYF. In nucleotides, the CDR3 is TGCGCCAGCAGCTTGGCCGGCAGTTCTGGGGAGCAGTACTTC.

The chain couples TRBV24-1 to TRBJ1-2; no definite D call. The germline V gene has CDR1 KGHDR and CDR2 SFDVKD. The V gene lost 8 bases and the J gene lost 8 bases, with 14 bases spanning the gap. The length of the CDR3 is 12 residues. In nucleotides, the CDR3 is TGTGCCACCAACGGCGGAGCGTGGGGCTACACCTTC. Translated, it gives CATNGGAWGYTF.

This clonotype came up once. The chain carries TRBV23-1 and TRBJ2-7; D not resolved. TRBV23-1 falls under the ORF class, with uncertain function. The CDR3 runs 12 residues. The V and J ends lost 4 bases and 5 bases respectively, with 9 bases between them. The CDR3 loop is CASSLSSHEQYF. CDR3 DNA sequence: TGCGCCAGCAGTCTTAGTTCCCACGAGCAGTACTTC.

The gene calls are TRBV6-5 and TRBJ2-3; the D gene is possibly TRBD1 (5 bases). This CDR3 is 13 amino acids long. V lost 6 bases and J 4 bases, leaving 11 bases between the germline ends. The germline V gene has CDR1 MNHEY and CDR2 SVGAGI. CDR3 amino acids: CASRPREADTQYF. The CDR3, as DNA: TGTGCCAGCAGACCCAGGGAAGCAGATACGCAGTATTTT.

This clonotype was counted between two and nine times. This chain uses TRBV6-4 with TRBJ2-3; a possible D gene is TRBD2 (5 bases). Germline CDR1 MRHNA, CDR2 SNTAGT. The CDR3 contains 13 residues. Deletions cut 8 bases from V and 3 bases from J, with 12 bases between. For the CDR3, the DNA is TGTGCCAGCGCTAGGGAGTCAACAGATACGCAGTATTTT. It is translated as CASARESTDTQYF.

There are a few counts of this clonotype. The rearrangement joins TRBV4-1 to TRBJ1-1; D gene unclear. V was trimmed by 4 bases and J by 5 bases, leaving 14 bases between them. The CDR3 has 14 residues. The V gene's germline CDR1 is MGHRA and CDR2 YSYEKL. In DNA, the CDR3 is TGCGCCAGCAGCCTGATTCCCTCTTCTACTGAAGCTTTCTTT. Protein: CASSLIPSSTEAFF.

CDR3 coding DNA: TGTGCCAGCAGCGGATGGACAGGGCGAGGCTACACCTTC. Protein sequence: CASSGWTGRGYTF. The genes are TRBV5-4 and TRBJ1-2; 8 positions agree with TRBD1. This CDR3 has 13 amino acids. Germline trimming cut 4 bases from V and 8 bases from J; bases unmatched to any gene: 7. Germline CDR1 reads SGHNT; CDR2 reads YYREEE (reference sequence). The full variable domain, rest sourced from reference TRBV5-4 and TRBJ1-2, is ETGVTQSPTHLIKTRGQQVTLRCSSQSGHNTVSWYQQALGQGPQFIFQYYREEENGRGNFPPRFSGLQFPNYSSELNVNALELDDSALYLCASSGWTGRGYTFGSGTRLTVV.

The CDR3 nucleotides read TGTGCCAGCAGCTTAGTAGGGACAGGGGGTCGGGAGACCCAGTACTTC. Its protein is CASSLVGTGGRETQYF. The chain links TRBV7-2 to TRBJ2-5; TRBD1 matches 11 bases. Germline assignment: CDR1 SGHTA and CDR2 FQGNSA. The CDR3 loop spans 16 amino acids. J lost 5 bases, V lost 1 base, and 6 bases had no gene match.

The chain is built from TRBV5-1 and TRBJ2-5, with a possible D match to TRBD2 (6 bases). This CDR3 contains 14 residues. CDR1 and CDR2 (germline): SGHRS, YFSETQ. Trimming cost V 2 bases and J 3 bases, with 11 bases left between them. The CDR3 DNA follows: TGCGCCAGCAGCTTACGGGAGTTGGAAGAGACCCAGTACTTC. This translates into CASSLRELEETQYF. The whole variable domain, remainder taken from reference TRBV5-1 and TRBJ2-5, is KAGVTQTPRYLIKTRGQQVTLSCSPISGHRSVSWYQQTPGQGLQFLFEYFSETQRNKGNFPGRFSGRQFSNSRSEMNVSTLELGDSALYLCASSLRELEETQYFGPGTRLLVL.

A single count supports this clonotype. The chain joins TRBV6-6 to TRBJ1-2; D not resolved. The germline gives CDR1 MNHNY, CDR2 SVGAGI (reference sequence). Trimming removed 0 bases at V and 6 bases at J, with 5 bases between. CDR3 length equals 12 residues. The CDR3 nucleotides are TGTGCCAGCAGTTACTCGAGGGATGGCTACACCTTC. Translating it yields CASSYSRDGYTF.

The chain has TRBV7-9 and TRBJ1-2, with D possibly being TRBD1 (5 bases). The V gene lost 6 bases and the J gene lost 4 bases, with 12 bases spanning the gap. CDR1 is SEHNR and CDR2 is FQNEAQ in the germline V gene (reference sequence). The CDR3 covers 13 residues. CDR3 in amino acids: CASRRDGSYGYTF. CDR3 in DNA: TGTGCCAGCAGAAGGGACGGTTCCTATGGCTACACCTTC.

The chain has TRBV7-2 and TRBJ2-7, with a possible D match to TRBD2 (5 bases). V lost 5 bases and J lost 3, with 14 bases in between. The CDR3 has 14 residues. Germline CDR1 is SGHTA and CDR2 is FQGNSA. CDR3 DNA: TGTGCCAGCAGCCCTAGTCCTGGACTCTACGAGCAGTACTTC. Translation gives CASSPSPGLYEQYF.

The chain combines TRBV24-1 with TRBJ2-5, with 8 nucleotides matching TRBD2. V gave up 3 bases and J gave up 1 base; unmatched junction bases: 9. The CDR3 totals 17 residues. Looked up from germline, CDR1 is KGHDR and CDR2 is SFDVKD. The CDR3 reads CATSDTATSGPQETQYF. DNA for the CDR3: TGTGCCACCAGTGATACCGCTACTAGCGGCCCCCAAGAGACCCAGTACTTC.

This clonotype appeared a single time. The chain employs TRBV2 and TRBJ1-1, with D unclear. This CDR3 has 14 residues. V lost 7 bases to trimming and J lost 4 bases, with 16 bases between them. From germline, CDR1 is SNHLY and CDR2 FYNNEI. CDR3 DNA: TGTGCCAGCAATACAAAAGGCGGGAGCACTGAAGCTTTCTTT. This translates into CASNTKGGSTEAFF.

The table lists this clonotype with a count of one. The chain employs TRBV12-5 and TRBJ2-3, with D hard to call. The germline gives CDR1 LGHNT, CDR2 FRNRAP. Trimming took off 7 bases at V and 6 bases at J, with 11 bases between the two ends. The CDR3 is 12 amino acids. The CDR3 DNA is TGTGCTAGTGCCCTAAGTCGGGATACGCAGTATTTT. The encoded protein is CASALSRDTQYF.

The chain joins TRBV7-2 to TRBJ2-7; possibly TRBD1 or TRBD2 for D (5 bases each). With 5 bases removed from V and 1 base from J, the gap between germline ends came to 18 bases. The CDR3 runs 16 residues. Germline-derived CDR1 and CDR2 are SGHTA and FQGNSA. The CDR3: CASSPSQTGPSYEQYF. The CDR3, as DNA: TGTGCCAGCAGCCCCAGCCAGACGGGGCCGTCCTACGAGCAGTACTTC.

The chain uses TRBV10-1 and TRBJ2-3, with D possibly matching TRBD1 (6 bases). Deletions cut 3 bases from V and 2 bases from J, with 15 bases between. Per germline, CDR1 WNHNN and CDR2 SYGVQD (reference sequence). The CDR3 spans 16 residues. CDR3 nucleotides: TGCGCCAGCAGTGACGGGTGGACAGACTACACAGATACGCAGTATTTT. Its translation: CASSDGWTDYTDTQYF.

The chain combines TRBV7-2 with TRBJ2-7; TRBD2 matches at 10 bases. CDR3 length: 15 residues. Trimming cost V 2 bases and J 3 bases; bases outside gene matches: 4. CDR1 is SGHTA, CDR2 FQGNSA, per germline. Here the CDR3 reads CASSLHIAGGYEQYF. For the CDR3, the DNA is TGTGCCAGCAGCTTACACATAGCGGGGGGCTACGAGCAGTACTTC.

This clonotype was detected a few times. The CDR3 reads CASSPDRLNTEAFF. The CDR3, as DNA: TGTGCCAGCAGTCCCGACAGGTTGAACACTGAAGCTTTCTTT. The rearrangement links TRBV28 to TRBJ1-1, with D possibly TRBD1 on 6 matching bases. The germline V gene encodes CDR1 MDHEN and CDR2 SYDVKM. Between the trimmed V and J ends, which lost 5 bases and 0 bases, there was a span of 10 bases. CDR3 length: 14 amino acids.

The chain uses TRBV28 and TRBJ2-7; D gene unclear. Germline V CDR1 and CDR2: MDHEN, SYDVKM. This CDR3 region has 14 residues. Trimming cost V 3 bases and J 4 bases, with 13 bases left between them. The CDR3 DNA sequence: TGTGCCAGCAGTTTCGGTGTCAAAGGTTACGAGCAGTACTTC. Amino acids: CASSFGVKGYEQYF. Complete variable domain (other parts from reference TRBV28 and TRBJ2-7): DVKVTQSSRYLVKRTGEKVFLECVQDMDHENMFWYRQDPGLGLRLIYFSYDVKMKEKGDIPEGYSVSREKKERFSLILESASTNQTSMYLCASSFGVKGYEQYFGPGTRLTVT.